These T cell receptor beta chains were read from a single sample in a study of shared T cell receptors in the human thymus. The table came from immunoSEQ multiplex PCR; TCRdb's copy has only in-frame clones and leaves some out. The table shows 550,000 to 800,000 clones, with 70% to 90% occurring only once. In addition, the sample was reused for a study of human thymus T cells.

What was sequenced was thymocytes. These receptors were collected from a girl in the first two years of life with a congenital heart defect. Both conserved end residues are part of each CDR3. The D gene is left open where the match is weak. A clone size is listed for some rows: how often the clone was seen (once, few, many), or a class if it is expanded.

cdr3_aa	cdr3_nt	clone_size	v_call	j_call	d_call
CASSLSSQEPQHF	TGCGCCAGCAGCTTGTCGTCTCAGGAGCCCCAGCATTTT	NA	TRBV5-1	TRBJ1-5	NA
CASSLGQTQYF	TGTGCCAGCAGCTTGGGGCAGACCCAGTACTTC	NA	TRBV5-4	TRBJ2-5	NA
CASSHQGSYNEQFF	TGCGCCAGCAGCCATCAGGGATCCTACAATGAGCAGTTCTTC	NA	TRBV4-3	TRBJ2-1	NA
CASSLRDRPNYGYTF	TGTGCCAGCAGCCTCCGGGACAGGCCCAACTATGGCTACACCTTC	NA	TRBV7-2	TRBJ1-2	TRBD1
CASRAILAGAFQETQYF	TGTGCCAGCAGGGCCATACTAGCGGGGGCATTCCAAGAGACCCAGTACTTC	NA	TRBV11-2	TRBJ2-5	TRBD2
CASRSRVDTIYF	TGTGCCAGTAGGTCCAGGGTTGACACCATATATTTT	NA	TRBV19	TRBJ1-3	NA
CASSFPPGTGIEQYF	TGTGCCAGCAGTTTCCCCCCGGGGACAGGGATCGAGCAGTACTTC	once	TRBV28	TRBJ2-7	TRBD1
CATRGGVDSYEQYF	TGTGCCACTCGGGGGGGGGTAGATTCCTACGAGCAGTACTTC	NA	TRBV10-3	TRBJ2-7	TRBD2
CASSIGTNYGYTF	TGTGCCAGTAGTATCGGGACAAACTATGGCTACACCTTC	few	TRBV19	TRBJ1-2	NA
CASSLVRDTGNEQFF	TGTGCCAGCAGCTTGGTCAGGGACACTGGGAATGAGCAGTTCTTC	NA	TRBV5-4	TRBJ2-1	NA
CASSLGDTNTEAFF	TGTGCCAGCAGTTTAGGGGACACGAACACTGAAGCTTTCTTT	NA	TRBV27	TRBJ1-1	NA
CASSDRTTLDGGYTF	TGCGCCAGCAGTGACAGAACGACATTGGATGGTGGCTACACCTTC	NA	TRBV10-2	TRBJ1-2	NA